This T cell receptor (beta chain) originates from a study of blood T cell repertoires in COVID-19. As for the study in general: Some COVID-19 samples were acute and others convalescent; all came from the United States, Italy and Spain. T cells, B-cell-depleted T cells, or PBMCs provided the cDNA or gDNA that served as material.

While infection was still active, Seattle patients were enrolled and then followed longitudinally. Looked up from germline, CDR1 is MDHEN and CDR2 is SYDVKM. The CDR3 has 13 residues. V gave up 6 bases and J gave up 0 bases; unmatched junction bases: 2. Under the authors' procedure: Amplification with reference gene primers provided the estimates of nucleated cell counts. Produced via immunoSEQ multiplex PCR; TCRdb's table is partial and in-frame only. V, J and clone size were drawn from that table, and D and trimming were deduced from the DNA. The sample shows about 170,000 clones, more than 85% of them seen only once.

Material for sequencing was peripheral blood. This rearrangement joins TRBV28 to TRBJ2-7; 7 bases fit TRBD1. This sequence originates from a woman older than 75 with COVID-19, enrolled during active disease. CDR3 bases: TGTGCCAGCAGGGGACAGCCCTCCTACGAGCAGTACTTC. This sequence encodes CASRGQPSYEQYF. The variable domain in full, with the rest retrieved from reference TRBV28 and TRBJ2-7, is DVKVTQSSRYLVKRTGEKVFLECVQDMDHENMFWYRQDPGLGLRLIYFSYDVKMKEKGDIPEGYSVSREKKERFSLILESASTNQTSMYLCASRGQPSYEQYFGPGTRLTVT.